Following are 5 T cell receptor beta chains from one sample sequenced in a study of a mutant IDH1 vaccine in newly diagnosed glioma. These receptors have no identified antigens. Profiled with immunoSEQ multiplex PCR; TCRdb holds only in-frame clones, not every one. The sample holds about 61,000 clones, over 70% seen once. The time point is: week 11, during vaccination. Vaccine doses each comprised 300 ug of mutant IDH1 20-mer peptide, with topical imiquimod. The starting material was PBMCs, obtained from a glioma patient whose treatment included an IDH1 peptide vaccine. The receptors derive from a man aged 50-59 years with glioma.

V is TRBV19 and J is TRBJ1-1; the D is unclear. The CDR3 sequence is 14 residues long. V gave up 2 bases and J gave up 7 bases, with 14 bases separating them. Germline CDR1 LNHDA, CDR2 SQIVND (reference sequence). The CDR3 DNA reads TGTGCCAGTAGTATAAGGGCCGCTACTAGTGAAGCTTTCTTT. Protein sequence: CASSIRAATSEAFF.

This rearrangement joins TRBV7-8 to TRBJ2-5; D possibly matches TRBD1 or TRBD2 (6 bases each). Germline V gives CDR1 SGHVS, CDR2 FQNEAQ. The CDR3 spans 14 residues. V was pared by 4 bases and J by 4 bases, with 13 bases between. The CDR3 spells CASSSPSGAETQYF. The CDR3 DNA sequence: TGTGCCAGCAGCTCCCCGTCGGGGGCAGAGACCCAGTACTTC. The full variable domain, completed using reference TRBV7-8 and TRBJ2-5, is GAGVSQSPRYKVAKRGQDVALRCDPISGHVSLFWYQQALGQGPEFLTYFQNEAQLDKSGLPSDRFFAERPEGSVSTLKIQRTQQEDSAVYLCASSSPSGAETQYFGPGTRLLVL.

This clone occurred once. The chain links TRBV7-9 to TRBJ2-7; possible D gene TRBD2, 5 bases. The CDR3 covers 15 residues. Trimming shortened V by 6 bases and J by 4 bases, and 19 bases separated the two germline ends. From germline, CDR1 is SEHNR and CDR2 FQNEAQ (reference sequence). Written as DNA, the CDR3 is TGTGCCAGCAGTAAAGACGGGGAAGTTAGGTACGAGCAGTACTTC. The encoded protein is CASSKDGEVRYEQYF.

The rearrangement joins TRBV19 to TRBJ1-1; D possibly corresponds to TRBD1 (5 bases). Germline loops: CDR1 LNHDA, CDR2 SQIVND (reference sequence). The CDR3 runs 12 residues. V was shortened by 4 bases and J by 5 bases, with 8 bases between the two germline ends. CDR3 DNA sequence: TGTGCCAGTAGTAGGGGCCGGACTGAAGCTTTCTTT. Translation: CASSRGRTEAFF.

The rearrangement links TRBV7-9 to TRBJ2-1; a possible D gene is TRBD2 (6 bases). Trimming took 7 bases from V and 12 from J, leaving 25 bases between them. Looked up from germline, CDR1 is SEHNR and CDR2 is FQNEAQ (reference sequence). This CDR3 spans 15 amino acids. The CDR3 nucleotides are TGTGCCAGCACCCCTCGGGTCGCGGGACCCCCCGGGCAGTTCTTC. It translates to CASTPRVAGPPGQFF.